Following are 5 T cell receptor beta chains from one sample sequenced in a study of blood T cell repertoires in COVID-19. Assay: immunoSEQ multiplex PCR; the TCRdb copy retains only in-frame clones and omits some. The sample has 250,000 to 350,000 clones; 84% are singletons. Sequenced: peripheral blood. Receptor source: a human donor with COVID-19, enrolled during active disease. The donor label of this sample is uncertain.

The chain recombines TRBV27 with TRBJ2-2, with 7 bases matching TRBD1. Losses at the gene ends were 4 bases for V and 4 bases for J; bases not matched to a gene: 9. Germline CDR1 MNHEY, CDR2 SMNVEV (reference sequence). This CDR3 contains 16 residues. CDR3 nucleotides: TGTGCCAGCAGTTCTACAGGGGCGTTGGTCACCGGGGAGCTGTTTTTT. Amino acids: CASSSTGALVTGELFF.

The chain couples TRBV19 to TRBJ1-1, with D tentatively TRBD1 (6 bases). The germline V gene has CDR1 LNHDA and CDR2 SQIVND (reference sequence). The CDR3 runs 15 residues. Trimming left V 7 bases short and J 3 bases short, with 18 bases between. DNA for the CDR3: TGTGCCAGTAAGACCGAAGGGGGACCGGACACTGAAGCTTTCTTT. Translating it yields CASKTEGGPDTEAFF.

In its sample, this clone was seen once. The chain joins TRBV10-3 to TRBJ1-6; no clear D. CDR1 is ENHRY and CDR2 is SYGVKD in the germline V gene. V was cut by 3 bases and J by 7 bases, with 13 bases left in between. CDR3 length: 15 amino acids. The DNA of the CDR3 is TGTGCCATCAGTGAACCCGGGGTCGGGAATTCACCCCTCCACTTT. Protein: CAISEPGVGNSPLHF.

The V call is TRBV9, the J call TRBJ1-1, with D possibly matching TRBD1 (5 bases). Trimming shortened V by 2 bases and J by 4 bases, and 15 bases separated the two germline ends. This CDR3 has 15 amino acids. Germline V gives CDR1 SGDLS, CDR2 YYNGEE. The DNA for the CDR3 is TGTGCCAGCAGCGTGGACACCGCCCTTCCCACTGAAGCTTTCTTT. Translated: CASSVDTALPTEAFF.

CDR3 sequence (DNA): TGTGCTAGTGGTCCCACCGGGACATTACACACCGGGGAGCTGTTTTTT. Translation gives CASGPTGTLHTGELFF. The chain couples TRBV12-5 to TRBJ2-2, with a weak D call TRBD1 (6 bases). V lost 5 bases and J 3 bases, leaving 16 bases between the germline ends. The CDR3 runs to 16 residues. From germline, CDR1 is LGHNT and CDR2 FRNRAP.